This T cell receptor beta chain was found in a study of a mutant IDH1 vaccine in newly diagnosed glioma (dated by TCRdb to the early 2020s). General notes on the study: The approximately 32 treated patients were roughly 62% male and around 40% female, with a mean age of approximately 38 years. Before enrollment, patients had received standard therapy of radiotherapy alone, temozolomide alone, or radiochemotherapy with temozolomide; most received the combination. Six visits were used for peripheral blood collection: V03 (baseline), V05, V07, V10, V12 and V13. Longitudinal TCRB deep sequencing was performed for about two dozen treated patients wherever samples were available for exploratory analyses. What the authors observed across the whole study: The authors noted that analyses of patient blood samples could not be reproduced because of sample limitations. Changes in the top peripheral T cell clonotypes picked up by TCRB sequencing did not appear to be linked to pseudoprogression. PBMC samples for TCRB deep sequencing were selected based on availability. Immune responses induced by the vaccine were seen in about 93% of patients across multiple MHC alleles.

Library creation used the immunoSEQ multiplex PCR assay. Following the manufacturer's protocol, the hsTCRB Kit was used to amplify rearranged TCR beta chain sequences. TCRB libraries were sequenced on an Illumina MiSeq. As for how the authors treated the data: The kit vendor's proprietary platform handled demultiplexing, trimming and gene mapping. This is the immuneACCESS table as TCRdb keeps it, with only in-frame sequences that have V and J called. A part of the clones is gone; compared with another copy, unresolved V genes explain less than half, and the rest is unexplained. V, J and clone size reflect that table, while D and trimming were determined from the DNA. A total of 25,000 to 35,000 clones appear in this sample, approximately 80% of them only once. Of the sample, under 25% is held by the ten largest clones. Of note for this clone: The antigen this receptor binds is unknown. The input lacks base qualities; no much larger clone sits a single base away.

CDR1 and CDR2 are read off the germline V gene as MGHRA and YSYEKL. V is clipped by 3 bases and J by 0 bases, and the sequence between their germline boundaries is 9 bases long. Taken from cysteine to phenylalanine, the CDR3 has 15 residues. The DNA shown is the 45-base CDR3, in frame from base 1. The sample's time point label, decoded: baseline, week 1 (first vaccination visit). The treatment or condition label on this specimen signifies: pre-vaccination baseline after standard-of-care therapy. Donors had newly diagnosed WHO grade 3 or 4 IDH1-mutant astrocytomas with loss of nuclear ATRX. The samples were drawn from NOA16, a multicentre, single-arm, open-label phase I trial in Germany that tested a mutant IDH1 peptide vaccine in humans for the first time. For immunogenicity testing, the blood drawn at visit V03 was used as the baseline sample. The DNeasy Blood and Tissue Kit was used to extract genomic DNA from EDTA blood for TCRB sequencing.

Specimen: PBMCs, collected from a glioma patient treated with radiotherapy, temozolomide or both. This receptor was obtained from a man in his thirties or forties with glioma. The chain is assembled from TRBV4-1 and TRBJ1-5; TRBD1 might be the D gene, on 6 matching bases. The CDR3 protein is CASSQRQVSNQPQHF. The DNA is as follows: TGCGCCAGCAGCCAGAGACAGGTTAGCAATCAGCCCCAGCATTTT.